This TCR beta chain was sequenced for a study of cytotoxic CD8 clonotypes in ibrutinib-treated CLL (TCRdb year 2021). Context from the whole study: The cohort had 11 relapsed/refractory and 15 treatment-naive patients; approximately 18 were IGHV unmutated. Responses were partial in around 25 patients and complete in 2; after median approximately 69 months follow-up, about 14 stayed in remission and about twelve progressed. Samples at response were collected after a median of about 12 months of treatment, with a range of about 6 to 40 months. On average, each sample had about 250,000 productive templates and more than 85,000 productive rearrangements. Longitudinal samples were available for about 30% of the 86 trial participants. Cryopreserved peripheral blood mononuclear cells were collected before treatment, at response, and at either disease progression or sustained remission. General findings and caveats noted by the study authors: Public clonotypes were rare and either shrank or stayed stable during treatment, and the rise in clonality at ibrutinib response reflected expansion of private clonotypes. Lymph node repertoires were not examined, and the timing of sampling was not matched between patients in sustained remission and those whose disease progressed. Baseline clonality exceeded that of age-matched healthy donors and correlated strongly with circulating CD8+ T-cell counts. Clonality rose at ibrutinib response, remained stable during sustained remission, and dropped back toward baseline at progression.

The goal of deep resolution MiSeq sequencing was a depth between 1 in 1 million and 1 in 200,000 T cells, and coverage averaged 10x per clonotype. TCR beta libraries were generated with the immunoSEQ hsTCRB Kit. From the authors' description of their analysis: ImmunoSEQ Data Assistant and ImmunoSEQ Analyzer were used for data analysis, and V, D and J genes were assigned according to IMGT definitions. Clonality, which ranges from 0 to 1, was calculated as one minus the normalized Shannon entropy of productive rearrangement frequencies. Public clonotype analysis was restricted to overrepresented clonotypes comprising at least 0.05% of each patient's repertoire. Thirteen repertoires from age-matched healthy donors, obtained from immuneACCESS, served as clonality controls. TCRdb carries this immuneACCESS record with in-frame sequences only. Its versions omit some clonotypes, under half of them owing to an unresolved V gene in the studies checked, with the rest unexplained. That table supplies the V and J calls and clone size; D and trimming were determined from the DNA. Present in this sample are hundreds of thousands of clones, more than 65% of which were seen just once. The ten largest clones add up to over 5% of the sample.

This clone was seen a few times. Its antigen is still unknown. No per-base quality is available; no much larger clone lies one base away. Around 2 micrograms of genomic DNA were extracted from cryopreserved PBMCs for TCR beta library preparation. Longitudinal blood samples from CLL patients on ibrutinib monotherapy were analyzed using high-throughput TCR beta sequencing. The patients took part in an open-label, single-center phase 2 trial of ibrutinib monotherapy. The starting material was PBMCs, obtained before ibrutinib treatment. The sequence was obtained from a human donor with chronic lymphocytic leukemia.

The DNA reads TGTGCCAGCAGCGTAGGTGGGAGTGGGGCCGGGGAGCTGTTTTTT. It translates to CASSVGGSGAGELFF. This sequence uses TRBV9 and TRBJ2-2; TRBD2 is a possible D gene, resting on 5 matching bases. The germline V gene specifies SGDLS as CDR1 and YYNGEE as CDR2. Deletion took 0 bases off V and 6 bases off J, with a span of 12 bases between the germline ends. From the cysteine up to the phenylalanine, the CDR3 has a length of 15 residues. The only DNA kept is the CDR3, 45 bases in frame from the first base.